These 20 T cell receptor beta chains were sequenced from one sample in a study of cytomegalovirus exposure and HLA in healthy donors. TCRdb keeps only in-frame clones here, not all; method: immunoSEQ multiplex PCR. Among 120,000 or so clones listed, more than 95% were seen once. The sample consisted of PBMCs. The source of these receptors is a man in his late teens or twenties in good health and CMV-seronegative.

The chain joins TRBV18 to TRBJ2-3; D may be TRBD1 (6 bases). The ends were cut back, 2 bases at V and 6 bases at J, with 12 bases in the middle. The CDR3 is made up of 14 amino acids. Germline CDR1 reads KGHSH; CDR2 reads LQKENI. The CDR3 loop reads CASSPTGFTDTQYF. The CDR3 nucleotides are TGTGCCAGCTCACCAACAGGGTTTACTGATACGCAGTATTTT.

V and J are TRBV28 and TRBJ2-3; 10 bases map to TRBD2. This CDR3 contains 16 residues. The germline V gene encodes CDR1 MDHEN and CDR2 SYDVKM. Trimming removed 8 bases from V and 6 bases from J; junction bases left unmatched: 14. The CDR3 DNA reads as TGTGCCAGCTGGGGACTAGCGCCAGGGGGTTCGGATACGCAGTATTTT. Amino acids: CASWGLAPGGSDTQYF.

This rearrangement joins TRBV4-2 to TRBJ1-5, with 10 bases that match TRBD1. The CDR3 length is 15 residues. The ends lost 4 bases at V and 6 bases at J; junction bases unmatched: 6. Germline V lookup: CDR1 LGHNA, CDR2 YNFKEQ. The CDR3 loop reads CASSPTGGAGQPQHF. The CDR3 nucleotides are TGTGCCAGCAGCCCGACAGGGGGCGCGGGTCAGCCCCAGCATTTT.

The rearrangement links TRBV28 to TRBJ2-1; D unclear. Germline V gives CDR1 MDHEN, CDR2 SYDVKM. The CDR3 loop spans 15 amino acids. V was pared by 8 bases and J by 0 bases, with 14 bases between. CDR3 sequence: CASGRLVGSYNEQFF. The CDR3 coding sequence is TGTGCCAGCGGGCGTCTTGTCGGCTCCTACAATGAGCAGTTCTTC.

The rearrangement joins TRBV19 to TRBJ2-7; 9 bases line up with TRBD1. The trim removed 5 bases at V and 3 bases at J, leaving 23 bases unmatched. This CDR3 comprises 20 residues. The germline CDR1 and CDR2 sequences are LNHDA and SQIVND (reference sequence). The CDR3 spells CASSGYRGRKIDERGYEQYF. DNA of the CDR3: TGTGCCAGTAGTGGTTACAGGGGGCGTAAAATCGACGAAAGAGGCTACGAGCAGTACTTC.

The rearrangement links TRBV4-3 to TRBJ2-5, with D possibly being TRBD2 (6 bases). CDR1 and CDR2 from the germline V gene are LGHNA and YSLEER. This CDR3 has 14 residues. V was pared by 4 bases and J by 5 bases, with 14 bases between. CDR3 loop: CASSLVEGPETQYF. The CDR3 region has the DNA TGCGCCAGCAGCCTCGTGGAGGGCCCGGAGACCCAGTACTTC.

The chain recombines TRBV18 with TRBJ1-5; weak D call: TRBD1 (6 bases). V was clipped by 4 bases and J by 4 bases, with 11 bases between them. The length of the CDR3 is 14 residues. Looked up from germline, CDR1 is KGHSH and CDR2 is LQKENI. In nucleotides, the CDR3 is TGTGCCAGCTCACTGAGGGACACGAATCAGCCCCAGCATTTT. Translation: CASSLRDTNQPQHF.

The CDR3 nucleotides are TGTGCCAGCAGTCAGAACACTGAAGCTTTCTTT. This translates into CASSQNTEAFF. V gene TRBV28 combines with J gene TRBJ1-1; D call uncertain. V was cut by 5 bases and J by 1 base, with 2 bases left in between. The germline CDR1 and CDR2 sequences are MDHEN and SYDVKM. The CDR3 consists of 11 residues.

The V call is TRBV7-2, the J call TRBJ2-1, with D uncertain. This CDR3 has 16 residues. CDR1 SGHTA and CDR2 FQGNSA come from the germline V gene. Trimming shortened V by 0 bases and J by 4 bases, and 13 bases separated the two germline ends. CDR3 in amino acids: CASSLAASASYNEQFF. In nucleotides, the CDR3 is TGTGCCAGCAGCTTAGCGGCCAGCGCCTCATACAATGAGCAGTTCTTC.

The rearrangement uses TRBV27 and TRBJ2-7, with 15 bases matching TRBD2. V was pared by 4 bases and J by 6 bases, with 1 base of the junction left unmatched. Germline values: CDR1 MNHEY, CDR2 SMNVEV (reference sequence). There are 14 residues in the CDR3. CDR3 region: CASSWGLAGGEQYF. The CDR3, as DNA: TGTGCCAGCAGTTGGGGACTAGCGGGAGGCGAGCAGTACTTC.

The rearrangement joins TRBV6-5 to TRBJ2-2; 10 bases are shared with TRBD1. The CDR3 contains 16 residues. Germline CDR1 and CDR2: MNHEY and SVGAGI. The J segment lost 6 bases and the V segment lost 2 bases, leaving 6 bases of the junction unmatched. The CDR3 reads CASSYAGTGESGELFF. The CDR3 region has the DNA TGTGCCAGCAGTTACGCGGGGACAGGGGAATCCGGGGAGCTGTTTTTT.

CDR3 sequence (DNA): TGTGCCAGCAGCCAGTGGGACAACACAGATACGCAGTATTTT. This encodes CASSQWDNTDTQYF. This chain joins TRBV7-6 and TRBJ2-3; the D gene is possibly TRBD1 (6 bases). The V end lost 5 bases, the J end lost 2 bases, and 11 bases lay between the germline ends. Germline V gene sequence: CDR1 SGHVS, CDR2 FNYEAQ. The CDR3 loop spans 14 amino acids.

The J gene is TRBJ2-1, the V gene TRBV7-2, with 9 bases identical to TRBD2. This CDR3 has 15 amino acids. Germline CDR1 and CDR2: SGHTA and FQGNSA. J gave up 8 bases and V 1 base, and 6 bases lay outside the gene matches. CDR3 in amino acids: CASSLGASGIDEQFF. As DNA, the CDR3 is TGTGCCAGCAGCTTAGGGGCTAGCGGGATCGATGAGCAGTTCTTC.

The chain links TRBV4-2 to TRBJ2-7; 9 bases map to TRBD2. Germline assignment: CDR1 LGHNA and CDR2 YNFKEQ. CDR3 size: 18 residues. With V trimmed by 1 base and J by 4 bases, 14 bases remained unmatched. The CDR3 region is CASSQASLAGMGAYEQYF. CDR3 DNA sequence: TGTGCCAGCAGCCAAGCTTCGCTAGCGGGAATGGGGGCTTACGAGCAGTACTTC.

J is TRBJ2-7 and V is TRBV27, with a tentative D call TRBD1 (5 bases). Germline V gene data show CDR1 as MNHEY and CDR2 as SMNVEV (reference sequence). CDR3 length: 12 residues. V was clipped by 3 bases and J by 3 bases, with 6 bases between them. The CDR3, as DNA: TGTGCCAGCAGTTTCGACAGCTACGAGCAGTACTTC. This codes for CASSFDSYEQYF.

V usage is TRBV5-4 and J usage is TRBJ1-5; D not certain. The CDR3 extends over 15 amino acids. V gave up 0 bases and J gave up 0 bases, with 7 bases separating them. Germline V gene sequence: CDR1 SGHNT, CDR2 YYREEE (reference sequence). The CDR3 loop is CASSLAPYSNQPQHF. CDR3 bases: TGTGCCAGCAGCTTGGCTCCTTATAGCAATCAGCCCCAGCATTTT.

The genes are TRBV19 and TRBJ2-7, with 10 bases identical to TRBD1. CDR1 is LNHDA and CDR2 is SQIVND in the germline V gene (reference sequence). V lost 6 bases, J lost 3 bases, and 5 bases stayed unmatched. This CDR3 region has 14 residues. CDR3 DNA: TGTGCCAGTAGCGGACAGGGGGAGTACTACGAGCAGTACTTC. Protein: CASSGQGEYYEQYF. Variable domain in full (rest from reference TRBV19 and TRBJ2-7): DGGITQSPKYLFRKEGQNVTLSCEQNLNHDAMYWYRQDPGQGLRLIYYSQIVNDFQKGDIAEGYSVSREKKESFPLTVTSAQKNPTAFYLCASSGQGEYYEQYFGPGTRLTVT.

The chain employs TRBV4-3 and TRBJ2-7, with D perhaps TRBD1 (6 bases). This CDR3 has 15 residues. The germline gives CDR1 LGHNA, CDR2 YSLEER. Trimming pared 1 base from V and 2 bases from J, leaving 12 bases between. For the CDR3, the DNA is TGCGCCAGCAGCCAAGTTTACAGGGAAGCCTACGAGCAGTACTTC. It codes for CASSQVYREAYEQYF.

This clone was recorded only once. V and J are TRBV9 and TRBJ2-3; 11 nucleotides align to TRBD2. V shed 3 bases, J shed 0 bases, and the junction held 3 bases outside the gene matches. CDR1 and CDR2 (germline): SGDLS, YYNGEE. The CDR3 has 16 residues. As DNA, the CDR3 is TGTGCCAGCAGCGCGACTAGCGGGGTGAGCACAGATACGCAGTATTTT. This sequence encodes CASSATSGVSTDTQYF.

The CDR3 spells CAWSVWTSRQPQHF. DNA for the CDR3: TGTGCCTGGAGTGTATGGACATCTAGGCAGCCCCAGCATTTT. The J gene is TRBJ1-5, the V gene TRBV30, with D perhaps matching TRBD1 (5 bases). Germline CDR1 and CDR2: GTSNPN and SVGIG (reference sequence). The CDR3 spans 14 residues. V dropped 0 bases and J dropped 7 bases, with 13 bases sitting between them.